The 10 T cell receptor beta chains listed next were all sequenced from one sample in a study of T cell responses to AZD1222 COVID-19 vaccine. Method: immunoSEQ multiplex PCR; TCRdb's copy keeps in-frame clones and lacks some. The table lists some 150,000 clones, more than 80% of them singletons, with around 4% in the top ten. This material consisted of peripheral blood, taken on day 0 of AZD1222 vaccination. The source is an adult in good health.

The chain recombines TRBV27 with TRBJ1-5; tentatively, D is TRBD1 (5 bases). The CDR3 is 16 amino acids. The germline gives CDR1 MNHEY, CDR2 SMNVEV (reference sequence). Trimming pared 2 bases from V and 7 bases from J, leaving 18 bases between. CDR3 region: CASSLHFDSSSQPQHF. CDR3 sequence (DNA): TGTGCCAGCAGTTTACATTTCGACAGTTCATCACAGCCCCAGCATTTT.

CDR3 protein: CASSLGQGAGNEQFF. DNA for the CDR3: TGTGCCAGCAGCTTGGGACAGGGGGCGGGGAATGAGCAGTTCTTC. The chain is built from TRBV5-6 and TRBJ2-1; TRBD1 matches 10 bases. Trimming took 0 bases from V and 7 from J; bases not matched to a gene: 4. CDR3 length: 15 residues. The V gene's germline CDR1 is SGHDT and CDR2 YYEEEE. Full variable domain (rest looked up from reference TRBV5-6 and TRBJ2-1): DAGVTQSPTHLIKTRGQQVTLRCSPKSGHDTVSWYQQALGQGPQFIFQYYEEEERQRGNFPDRFSGHQFPNYSSELNVNALLLGDSALYLCASSLGQGAGNEQFFGPGTRLTVL.

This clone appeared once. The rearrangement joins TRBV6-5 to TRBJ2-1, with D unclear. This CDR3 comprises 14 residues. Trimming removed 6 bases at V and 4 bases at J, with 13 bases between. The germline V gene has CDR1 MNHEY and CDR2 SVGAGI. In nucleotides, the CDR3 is TGTGCCAGCAGCCAACGAGAGGTTTACAATGAGCAGTTCTTC. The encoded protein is CASSQREVYNEQFF.

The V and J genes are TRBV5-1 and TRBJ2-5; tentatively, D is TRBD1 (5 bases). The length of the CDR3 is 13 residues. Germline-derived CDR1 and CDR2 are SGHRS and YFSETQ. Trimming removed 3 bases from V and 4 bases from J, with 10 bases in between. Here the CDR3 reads CASSSRRGETQYF. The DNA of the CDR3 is TGCGCCAGCAGCTCCCGAAGGGGAGAGACCCAGTACTTC.

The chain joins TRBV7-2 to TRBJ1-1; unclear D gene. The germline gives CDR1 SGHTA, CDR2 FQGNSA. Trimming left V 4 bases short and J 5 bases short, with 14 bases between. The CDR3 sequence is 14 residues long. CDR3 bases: TGTGCCAGCAGCTCCCTGGGCGGAAGTACTGAAGCTTTCTTT. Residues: CASSSLGGSTEAFF. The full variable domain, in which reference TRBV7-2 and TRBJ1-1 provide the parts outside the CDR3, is GAGVSQSPSNKVTEKGKDVELRCDPISGHTALYWYRQSLGQGLEFLIYFQGNSAPDKSGLPSDRFSAERTGGSVSTLTIQRTQQEDSAVYLCASSSLGGSTEAFFGQGTRLTVV.

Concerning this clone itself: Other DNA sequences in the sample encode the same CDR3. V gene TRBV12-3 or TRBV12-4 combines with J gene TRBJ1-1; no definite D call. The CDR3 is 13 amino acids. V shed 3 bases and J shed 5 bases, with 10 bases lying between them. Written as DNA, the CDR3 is TGTGCCAGCAGTTTGGGAGGGAGGACTGAAGCTTTCTTT. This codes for CASSLGGRTEAFF.

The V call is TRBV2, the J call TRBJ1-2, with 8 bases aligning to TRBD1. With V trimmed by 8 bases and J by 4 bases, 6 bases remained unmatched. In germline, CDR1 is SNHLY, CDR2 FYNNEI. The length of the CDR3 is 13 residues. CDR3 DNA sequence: TGTGCCAGCCAGGGGGCGCGAGGCTATGGCTACACCTTC. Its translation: CASQGARGYGYTF.

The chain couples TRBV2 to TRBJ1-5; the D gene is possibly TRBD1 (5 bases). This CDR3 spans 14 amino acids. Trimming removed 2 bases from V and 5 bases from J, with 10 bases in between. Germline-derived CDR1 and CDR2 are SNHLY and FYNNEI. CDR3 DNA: TGTGCCAGCAGTGAAAGCAGGGCTTATCAGCCCCAGCATTTT. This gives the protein CASSESRAYQPQHF.

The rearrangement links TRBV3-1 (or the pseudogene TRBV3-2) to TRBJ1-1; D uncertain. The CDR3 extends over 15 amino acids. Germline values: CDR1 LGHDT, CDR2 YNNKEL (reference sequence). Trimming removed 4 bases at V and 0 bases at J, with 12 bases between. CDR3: CASSRGETMNTEAFF. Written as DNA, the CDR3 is TGTGCCAGCAGCCGGGGAGAAACCATGAACACTGAAGCTTTCTTT.

The CDR3 DNA reads as TGCAGCGCTGTGGGACAGGGGGCATATGGCTACACCTTC. Its translation: CSAVGQGAYGYTF. The genes are TRBV29-1 and TRBJ1-2; 12 bases are shared with TRBD1. This CDR3 spans 13 amino acids. Germline CDR1 SQVTM, CDR2 ANQGSEA. V lost 7 bases, J lost 5 bases, and 5 bases stayed unmatched.